This T cell receptor beta chain originates from a study of technical replicates of blood from a few donors. The assay was immunoSEQ multiplex PCR, and TCRdb's table has in-frame clones only and misses some. Of more than 75,000 clones listed, 95% to 96% are singletons. The V end was cut by 3 bases, the J end by 6 bases, with 8 bases between. CDR1 is MNHEY and CDR2 is SMNVEV in the germline V gene (reference sequence). The CDR3 consists of 13 residues. The specimen was T cells isolated from PBMCs. The V gene is TRBV27, the J gene TRBJ2-2, with D possibly TRBD2 on 5 matching bases. The TCR originated in a human donor in good health. CDR3 sequence (DNA): TGTGCCAGCAGTTTTGGACTCGCCGGGGAGCTGTTTTTT. Translating it yields CASSFGLAGELFF.